What follows is one TCR beta chain and its context. This record belongs to a study of blood T cell repertoires in COVID-19. The trim removed 0 bases at V and 9 bases at J, leaving 2 bases unmatched. The CDR3 sequence is 13 residues long. The germline gives CDR1 LNHNV, CDR2 YYDKDF (reference sequence). Ages ranged from roughly 18 to 100 years, with residence in approximately 25 US areas. Participants reported their clinical history, and cohort assignment relied on those reports. TCRdb keeps only in-frame clones here, not all; method: immunoSEQ multiplex PCR. The sample lists under 350,000 clones; approximately 86% were seen once.

The sequence was collected from a woman aged 35 to 49 with acute COVID-19. The sequencing input was PBMCs or T cells enriched from blood (not recorded which). The chain is built from TRBV15 and TRBJ2-1; TRBD2 aligns across 7 bases. The CDR3 nucleotides read TGTGCCACCAGCAGAGAGGGGAGGGTTGAGCAGTTCTTC. Encoded protein: CATSREGRVEQFF.